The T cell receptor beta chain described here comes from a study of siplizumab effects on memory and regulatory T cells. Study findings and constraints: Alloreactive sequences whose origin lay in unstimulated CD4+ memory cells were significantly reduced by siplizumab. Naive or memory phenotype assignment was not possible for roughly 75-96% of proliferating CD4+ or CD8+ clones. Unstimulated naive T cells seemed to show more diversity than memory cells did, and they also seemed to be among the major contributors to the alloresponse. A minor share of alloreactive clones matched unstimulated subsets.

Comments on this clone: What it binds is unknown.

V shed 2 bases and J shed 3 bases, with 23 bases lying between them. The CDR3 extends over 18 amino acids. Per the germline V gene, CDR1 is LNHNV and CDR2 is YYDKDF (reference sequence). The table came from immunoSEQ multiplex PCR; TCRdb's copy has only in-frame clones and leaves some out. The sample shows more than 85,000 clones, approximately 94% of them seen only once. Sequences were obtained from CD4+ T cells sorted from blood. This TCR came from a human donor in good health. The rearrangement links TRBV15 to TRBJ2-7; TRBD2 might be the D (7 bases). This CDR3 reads CATSRSQGPGTTVYEQYF. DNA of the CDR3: TGTGCCACCAGCAGATCCCAGGGGCCCGGGACTACCGTCTACGAGCAGTACTTC. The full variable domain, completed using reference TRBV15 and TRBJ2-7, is DAMVIQNPRYQVTQFGKPVTLSCSQTLNHNVMYWYQQKSSQAPKLLFHYYDKDFNNEADTPDNFQSRRPNTSFCFLDIRSPGLGDTAMYLCATSRSQGPGTTVYEQYFGPGTRLTVT.